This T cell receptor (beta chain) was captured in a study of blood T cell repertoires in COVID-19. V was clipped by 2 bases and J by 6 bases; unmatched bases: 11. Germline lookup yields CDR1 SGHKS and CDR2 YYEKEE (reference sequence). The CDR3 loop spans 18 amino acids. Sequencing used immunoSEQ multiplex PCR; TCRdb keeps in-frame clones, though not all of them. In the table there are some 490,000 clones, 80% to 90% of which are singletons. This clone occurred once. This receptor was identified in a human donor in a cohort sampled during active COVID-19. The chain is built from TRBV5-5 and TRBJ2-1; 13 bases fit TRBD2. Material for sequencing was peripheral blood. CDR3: CASSFWTRTSGRGNEQFF. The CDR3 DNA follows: TGTGCCAGCAGCTTTTGGACCCGCACTAGCGGGAGGGGCAATGAGCAGTTCTTC.